This TCR beta chain was recovered during a study of blood T cells in healthy people across ages. Primers used in a second PCR of about 7 to 12 cycles were a sample-barcoded 5' primer and a J-beta primer mix. TCRdb re-derived calls from the 5' RACE reads in MiXCR, one entry per CDR3 protein. The sample lists under 1 million distinct CDR3 sequences, 44% occurring once. This CDR3 is 13 amino acids long. Concerning this clonotype itself: One junction end does not reproduce the germline sequence, and a read error may be involved.

The receptor's source is a man in his fifties or sixties in good health. J is TRBJ2-1 and V is TRBV12-3 or TRBV12-4, with D uncertain. Sequencing used blood. The chain's CDR3 is CASSLGKNNGQFF. The CDR3 DNA is TGTGCCAGCAGTTTGGGTAAAAACAATGGGCAGTTCTTC.